This T cell receptor (beta chain) was found in a study of cytomegalovirus exposure and HLA in healthy donors. Overall study: The approximately 110 validation repertoires used a platform that matched the one used for the approximately 670 first-cohort repertoires, as a later analysis reported. Study-level results: Whilst most TCR sequences proved rare, a subset of public TCRs occurred across many donors.

CDR1 SGHTA and CDR2 FQGTGA come from the germline V gene. The CDR3 runs 14 residues. The J segment lost 10 bases and the V segment lost 1 base, leaving 4 bases of the junction unmatched. Assay: immunoSEQ multiplex PCR; the TCRdb copy retains only in-frame clones and omits some. The sample comprises 170,000 or so clones, around 81% of which are singletons, and approximately 3% rests with the top ten. This clone has just a few counts. The antigen is not known. The TCR comes from a woman under 30 in good health and CMV-seropositive. The specimen sequenced was PBMCs. The rearrangement joins TRBV7-3 to TRBJ1-6, with 7 positions matching TRBD1. Here the CDR3 reads CASSLRQGGSPLHF. CDR3 DNA: TGTGCCAGCAGCTTAAGACAGGGCGGCTCACCCCTCCACTTT.